Listed below are T cell receptor beta chains from one sample, sequenced in a study of beta chain features in type 1 diabetes. TCRdb's table, derived via immunoSEQ multiplex PCR, lists solely in-frame clones and lacks some. The sample has some 660,000 clones, around an eighth seen once; the top ten hold roughly 0.04%. The sequenced sample consisted of naive CD4+ T cells from blood. The receptors were gathered from a man between 18 and 35 years old with type 1 diabetes. Each CDR3 is given with its conserved first and last residue. A D gene is named only where the DNA matches it firmly. Not every row has a clone size; where given, it reads once, few, many or a size class.

v_call	clone_size	d_call	j_call	cdr3_aa	cdr3_nt
TRBV29-1	few	.	TRBJ1-1	CSVLSGLGTEAFF	TGCAGCGTTTTATCAGGGTTAGGTACTGAAGCTTTCTTT
TRBV18	.	.	TRBJ2-2	CASSPPNPTGELFF	TGTGCCAGCTCACCACCGAATCCCACCGGGGAGCTGTTTTTT
TRBV30	.	.	TRBJ1-2	CAWRGPTRYYGYTF	TGTGCCTGGAGGGGACCCACCCGGTACTATGGCTACACCTTC
TRBV5-1	.	.	TRBJ2-4	CASSPSDPSEAGYF	TGCGCCAGCAGCCCTTCGGACCCCTCGGAAGCGGGGTACTTC
TRBV4-1	few	.	TRBJ1-5	CASSQGQFLNQPQHF	TGCGCCAGCAGCCAAGGGCAGTTTCTTAATCAGCCCCAGCATTTT
TRBV9	.	TRBD2	TRBJ2-7	CASSVGGGPYEQYF	TGTGCCAGCAGCGTAGGCGGGGGGCCCTACGAGCAGTACTTC
TRBV7-9	.	.	TRBJ1-4	CASNPGGRSFEKLFF	TGTGCCAGCAACCCGGGCGGGCGCTCCTTCGAAAAACTGTTTTTT
TRBV6-1	.	.	TRBJ1-1	CASSVNPNTEAFF	TGTGCCAGCAGTGTCAACCCGAACACTGAAGCTTTCTTT
TRBV15	.	.	TRBJ1-1	CATRQTGNTEAFF	TGTGCCACCAGGCAGACAGGGAACACTGAAGCTTTCTTT
TRBV29-1	.	.	TRBJ2-1	CSVDGSGKPGNEQFF	TGCAGCGTTGACGGATCAGGGAAACCGGGGAATGAGCAGTTCTTC
TRBV7-2	few	.	TRBJ2-7	CAIAFSYEQYF	TGTGCCATCGCGTTCTCCTACGAGCAGTACTTC
TRBV5-4	few	.	TRBJ2-5	CASSLVLGAQETQYF	TGTGCCAGCAGCTTGGTGTTGGGGGCCCAAGAGACCCAGTACTTC
TRBV30	few	.	TRBJ2-5	CAWSLAASWTQYF	TGTGCCTGGAGCCTAGCCGCCTCGTGGACCCAGTACTTC
TRBV2	few	TRBD1	TRBJ2-5	CASSENPGQRETQYF	TGTGCCAGCAGTGAAAACCCGGGACAGCGGGAGACCCAGTACTTC
TRBV9	few	.	TRBJ2-3	CASQEPTDTQYF	TGTGCCAGCCAAGAGCCCACAGATACGCAGTATTTT
TRBV10-3	few	.	TRBJ1-1	CARTAEAFF	TGTGCCAGGACAGCTGAAGCTTTCTTT
TRBV9	few	.	TRBJ2-2	CASSVGGTAGANTGELFF	TGTGCCAGCAGCGTAGGGGGAACGGCGGGCGCGAACACCGGGGAGCTGTTTTTT
TRBV9	.	.	TRBJ2-3	CASSVEFPGSTDTQYF	TGTGCCAGCAGCGTAGAGTTCCCAGGCAGCACAGATACGCAGTATTTT
TRBV19	.	TRBD1	TRBJ2-5	CASRRTGGGETQYF	TGTGCCAGTAGGAGGACAGGGGGCGGGGAGACCCAGTACTTC
TRBV7-8	.	TRBD1	TRBJ2-5	CASSFRGSQETQYF	TGTGCCAGCAGCTTCAGGGGGTCCCAAGAGACCCAGTACTTC
TRBV19	few	.	TRBJ2-7	CASSIDSRGAGSYEQYF	TGTGCCAGTAGTATAGATTCAAGGGGAGCTGGCTCCTACGAGCAGTACTTC
TRBV2	.	TRBD1	TRBJ2-5	CASSGQGRRETQYF	TGTGCCAGCAGTGGACAGGGTCGACGGGAGACCCAGTACTTC
TRBV11-2	.	TRBD1	TRBJ1-6	CASSLGGQGAPLHF	TGTGCCAGCAGCTTAGGGGGACAGGGAGCACCCCTCCACTTT
TRBV7-9	few	.	TRBJ2-2	CASSLENTGELFF	TGTGCCAGCAGCTTAGAGAACACCGGGGAGCTGTTTTTT
TRBV27	.	TRBD2	TRBJ2-5	CASSLQSGGAWKTQYF	TGTGCCAGCAGTTTACAGTCGGGGGGGGCTTGGAAGACCCAGTACTTC
TRBV7-2	.	TRBD1	TRBJ1-2	CASSARTGSGYTF	TGTGCCAGCAGCGCCCGGACAGGGAGTGGCTACACCTTC
TRBV4-2	.	TRBD2	TRBJ2-5	CASSQGWRGVQETQYF	TGTGCCAGCAGCCAAGGGTGGCGGGGGGTCCAAGAGACCCAGTACTTC
TRBV29-1	few	.	TRBJ2-5	CSVVSLDGETQYF	TGCAGCGTTGTTTCACTAGACGGAGAGACCCAGTACTTC
TRBV7-9	.	TRBD1	TRBJ1-1	CASNEQGAHTEAFF	TGTGCCAGCAACGAACAGGGGGCGCACACTGAAGCTTTCTTT
TRBV2	.	TRBD2	TRBJ2-6	CASARSGGLISGANVLTF	TGTGCCAGCGCGCGTAGCGGGGGCCTCATTTCTGGGGCCAACGTCCTGACTTTC
TRBV7-2	few	TRBD1	TRBJ2-7	CASSLQGAYEQYF	TGTGCCAGCAGCTTACAGGGGGCCTACGAGCAGTACTTC
TRBV18	few	.	TRBJ2-7	CASSPLEAYYEQYF	TGTGCCAGCTCACCACTCGAAGCTTACTACGAGCAGTACTTC
TRBV28	.	.	TRBJ2-4	CASSLVRAKNIQYF	TGTGCCAGCAGTTTAGTGCGAGCCAAAAACATTCAGTACTTC
TRBV4-3	few	.	TRBJ1-1	CASSHPDSQPEAFF	TGCGCCAGCAGCCATCCCGACAGTCAACCTGAAGCTTTCTTT
TRBV7-9	few	.	TRBJ2-3	CASSQGGPNTQYF	TGTGCCAGCAGCCAGGGAGGCCCGAATACGCAGTATTTT
TRBV4-3	.	.	TRBJ2-3	CASSQDDRPDTQYF	TGCGCCAGCAGCCAAGATGATCGTCCAGATACGCAGTATTTT
TRBV11-2	few	.	TRBJ1-1	CASSSSGNTEAFF	TGTGCCAGCAGCTCCAGTGGAAACACTGAAGCTTTCTTT
TRBV30	.	TRBD2	TRBJ2-6	CAWRVPGTIRSGANVLTF	TGTGCCTGGAGGGTACCCGGGACTATCCGCTCTGGGGCCAACGTCCTGACTTTC
TRBV5-4	few	TRBD2	TRBJ2-5	CASSFRAGVETQYF	TGTGCCAGCAGCTTCCGAGCGGGAGTGGAGACCCAGTACTTC
TRBV2	few	.	TRBJ2-1	CASSESSSEQFF	TGTGCCAGCAGTGAGTCTAGCAGCGAGCAGTTCTTC
TRBV2	few	.	TRBJ2-1	CASSAGHPYNEQFF	TGTGCCAGCAGTGCCGGACACCCTTACAATGAGCAGTTCTTC
TRBV18	few	TRBD1	TRBJ2-5	CASSPGTGVETQYF	TGTGCCAGCTCACCAGGGACAGGGGTGGAGACCCAGTACTTC
TRBV6-5	.	.	TRBJ2-7	CASSYGGITYEQYF	TGTGCCAGCAGTTACGGAGGGATAACCTACGAGCAGTACTTC
TRBV7-9	few	TRBD1	TRBJ2-5	CASSFQGQGYGETQYF	TGTGCCAGCAGCTTTCAAGGACAGGGGTATGGGGAGACCCAGTACTTC
TRBV29-1	few	.	TRBJ2-3	CSVDQPPGTDTQYF	TGCAGCGTTGATCAGCCCCCGGGCACAGATACGCAGTATTTT
TRBV25-1	few	.	TRBJ2-3	CASSDPQVITDTQYF	TGTGCCAGCAGTGACCCTCAGGTTATCACAGATACGCAGTATTTT
TRBV9	.	.	TRBJ2-7	CASSVISGGGYEQYF	TGTGCCAGCAGCGTTATAAGTGGGGGCGGATACGAGCAGTACTTC
TRBV11-2	.	TRBD1	TRBJ1-1	CASSHAGTGANEAFF	TGTGCCAGCAGCCACGCCGGGACAGGGGCTAATGAAGCTTTCTTT
TRBV7-7	few	.	TRBJ2-5	CASSNTGETQYF	TGTGCTAGCAGTAACACTGGGGAGACCCAGTACTTC
TRBV19	.	TRBD1	TRBJ1-2	CASSTGTGSNYGYTF	TGTGCCAGTAGTACCGGGACAGGGAGTAACTATGGCTACACCTTC
TRBV11-2	few	TRBD2	TRBJ2-1	CASSRSGGGNEQFF	TGTGCCAGCAGCCGTAGCGGGGGCGGGAATGAGCAGTTCTTC
TRBV4-2	.	TRBD1	TRBJ1-6	CASSQPGTGGSPLHF	TGTGCCAGCAGCCAACCCGGGACAGGGGGTTCACCCCTCCACTTT
TRBV5-1	.	TRBD2	TRBJ2-5	CASSLTLAGETQYF	TGCGCCAGCAGCTTGACACTAGCGGGAGAGACCCAGTACTTC
TRBV6-6	few	.	TRBJ2-3	CASSWGLFTDTQYF	TGTGCCAGCAGTTGGGGACTCTTCACAGATACGCAGTATTTT
TRBV29-1	.	.	TRBJ2-1	CSVEGRYNEQFF	TGCAGCGTTGAGGGGCGGTACAATGAGCAGTTCTTC
TRBV27	few	.	TRBJ1-4	CASKVLGGGNEKLFF	TGTGCCAGCAAAGTGCTCGGCGGAGGAAATGAAAAACTGTTTTTT
TRBV7-2	.	.	TRBJ2-2	CASSLQTGELFF	TGTGCCAGCAGCTTACAAACTGGGGAGCTGTTTTTT
TRBV5-1	few	TRBD2	TRBJ2-1	CASSLAGDPSYNEQFF	TGCGCCAGCAGCCTAGCGGGAGATCCATCCTACAATGAGCAGTTCTTC